Each of the 18 T cell receptor beta chains below was sequenced from the same sample in a study of T cell repertoires in aging, cancer and after chemotherapy. Multiplex touch-down PCR with TRB-A/B primers amplified rearranged V-D-J TRB sequences. MiXCR, run by TCRdb on the multiplex PCR reads, gives a single entry per CDR3 protein. The table records 10,000 to 15,000 distinct CDR3 sequences, 28% of them present only once. TCR beta rearrangements were amplified from peripheral blood genomic DNA. The sample taken for sequencing was blood. These receptors all come from a human donor with a blood cancer.

The chain has TRBV19 and TRBJ1-5, with 9 bases lining up with TRBD1. Germline trimming cut 9 bases from V and 2 bases from J; bases unmatched to any gene: 14. CDR1 LNHDA and CDR2 SQIVND come from the germline V gene (reference sequence). This CDR3 is 17 amino acids long. The CDR3 DNA reads as TGTGCCAGCAGCTTGAATCCGGGACAGGGCCGCAATCAGCCCCAGCATTTT. It is translated as CASSLNPGQGRNQPQHF.

Judged by abundance, this clonotype is medium-sized. The chain links TRBV6-5 to TRBJ2-2; no clear D gene. Trimming pared 0 bases from V and 3 bases from J, leaving 14 bases between. Germline V gene lookup returns CDR1 MNHEY and CDR2 SVGAGI. The CDR3 is 17 amino acids. The CDR3 loop is CASSYSGARIDTGELFF. In DNA, the CDR3 is TGTGCCAGCAGTTACTCAGGCGCGCGAATTGACACCGGGGAGCTGTTTTTT.

V usage is TRBV11-2 and J usage is TRBJ2-6; weak D call: TRBD1 (7 bases). CDR3 length: 15 residues. Looked up from germline, CDR1 is SGHAT and CDR2 is FQNNGV. The V end lost 3 bases, the J end lost 4 bases, and 10 bases lay between the germline ends. The CDR3 DNA reads as TGTGCCAGCAGCTTCAGGGGGGCGGGGGCCAACGTCCTGACTTTC. It codes for CASSFRGAGANVLTF.

V usage is TRBV6-5 and J usage is TRBJ2-3; 11 bases map to TRBD2. The V gene's germline CDR1 is MNHEY and CDR2 SVGAGI. The V segment lost 6 bases and the J segment 5 bases; nucleotides outside the gene matches: 10. The CDR3 loop spans 16 amino acids. The CDR3 DNA follows: TGTGCCAGCAGCATAACGGGGCTAGCGGGGGGAGATACGCAGTATTTT. Its protein product is CASSITGLAGGDTQYF.

This chain connects TRBV20-1 to TRBJ1-2, with D uncertain. Germline loops: CDR1 DFQATT, CDR2 SNEGSKA (reference sequence). There are 13 residues in the CDR3. V was clipped by 6 bases and J by 0 bases, with 11 bases between them. The CDR3 reads CSAKLTANYGYTF. In DNA form, the CDR3 reads TGCAGTGCCAAACTCACAGCTAACTATGGCTACACCTTC.

The chain employs TRBV20-1 and TRBJ1-4; D is perhaps TRBD1 (6 bases). Germline CDR1 DFQATT, CDR2 SNEGSKA (reference sequence). The V end was cut by 3 bases, the J end by 0 bases, with 14 bases between. CDR3 size: 16 residues. The CDR3 sequence: CSARGGLYATNEKLFF. The CDR3 DNA sequence: TGCAGTGCTAGGGGGGGGCTGTACGCAACTAATGAAAAACTGTTTTTT.

The chain combines TRBV5-1 with TRBJ2-7, with D maybe TRBD2 (6 bases). V lost 7 bases and J 1 base, leaving 9 bases between the germline ends. CDR3 size: 12 residues. Germline V gene sequence: CDR1 SGHRS, CDR2 YFSETQ. The CDR3 sequence: CASGGASYEQYF. The CDR3 DNA reads as TGCGCCAGCGGCGGGGCTTCCTACGAGCAGTACTTC. Variable domain in full (rest from reference TRBV5-1 and TRBJ2-7): KAGVTQTPRYLIKTRGQQVTLSCSPISGHRSVSWYQQTPGQGLQFLFEYFSETQRNKGNFPGRFSGRQFSNSRSEMNVSTLELGDSALYLCASGGASYEQYFGPGTRLTVT.

To note about this clonotype: This may stem from a read error, because a much larger clone lies one nucleotide away. This chain connects TRBV6-5 to TRBJ2-7; 10 positions agree with TRBD2. This CDR3 comprises 15 residues. Germline V gene lookup returns CDR1 MNHEY and CDR2 SVGAGI. V trimming: 0 bases; J trimming: 3 bases; junction bases outside the gene matches: 2. This CDR3 is CASSYSLAGGYEQYF. The DNA of the CDR3 is TGTGCCAGCAGTTACTCGTTAGCGGGAGGCTACGAGCAGTACTTC.

This clonotype was counted a few times. DNA of the CDR3: TGCGCCAGCACAGCGTCAGGGGCTAACTATGGCTACACCTTC. Protein product: CASTASGANYGYTF. J is TRBJ1-2 and V is TRBV5-1, with D perhaps TRBD1 (6 bases). Germline V lookup: CDR1 SGHRS, CDR2 YFSETQ. The CDR3 runs to 14 residues. V lost 6 bases, J lost 0 bases, and 12 bases lay in between.

By proportion, this clonotype is medium-sized (0.01 to 0.1%). The chain combines TRBV7-6 with TRBJ1-2; 7 bases align to TRBD1. With 5 bases clipped from V and 4 bases from J, the junction kept 13 bases outside the gene matches. Germline lookup yields CDR1 SGHVS and CDR2 FNYEAQ. This CDR3 spans 16 amino acids. The DNA of the CDR3 is TGTGCCAGCAGCCAGTATGGACAGGCGTCGGGCTATGGCTACACCTTC. This gives the protein CASSQYGQASGYGYTF.

This clonotype is deemed medium-sized (0.01 to 0.1%). The chain employs TRBV5-4 and TRBJ2-3; 11 bases map to TRBD2. Germline loops: CDR1 SGHNT, CDR2 YYREEE (reference sequence). Trimming took 0 bases from V and 3 from J; bases not matched to a gene: 0. The CDR3 is 15 residues long. DNA of the CDR3: TGTGCCAGCAGCTTGGGACTAGCGGGGACAGATACGCAGTATTTT. It is translated as CASSLGLAGTDTQYF. Using reference TRBV5-4 and TRBJ2-3 for the parts outside the CDR3, the full variable domain is ETGVTQSPTHLIKTRGQQVTLRCSSQSGHNTVSWYQQALGQGPQFIFQYYREEENGRGNFPPRFSGLQFPNYSSELNVNALELDDSALYLCASSLGLAGTDTQYFGPGTRLTVL.

This clonotype has a count of ten or more. The genes are TRBV6-1 and TRBJ2-2; 8 bases align to TRBD1. The CDR3 loop spans 16 amino acids. The V segment lost 5 bases and the J segment 2 bases; nucleotides outside the gene matches: 7. Germline assignment: CDR1 MNHNS and CDR2 SASEGT. The DNA for the CDR3 is TGTGCCAGCAGTCCTCCGACAGGGGCCAACACCGGGGAGCTGTTTTTT. Translated, it gives CASSPPTGANTGELFF.

There are a few counts of this clonotype. This chain joins TRBV7-9 and TRBJ2-3, with 7 bases lining up with TRBD2. Germline CDR1 is SEHNR and CDR2 is FQNEAQ (reference sequence). The length of the CDR3 is 15 residues. V was clipped by 5 bases and J by 1 base; unmatched bases: 6. CDR3 amino acids: CASSTTSYGTDTQYF. DNA for the CDR3: TGTGCCAGCAGCACGACTAGCTATGGCACAGATACGCAGTATTTT.

This clonotype is medium-sized within its sample. The J gene is TRBJ1-5, the V gene TRBV6-5; unclear D gene. V was cut by 5 bases and J by 3 bases, with 8 bases left in between. The CDR3 runs to 13 residues. In germline, CDR1 is MNHEY, CDR2 SVGAGI. This CDR3 is CASSREVNQPQHF. The CDR3 DNA sequence: TGTGCCAGCAGTAGGGAGGTCAATCAGCCCCAGCATTTT.

This clonotype was seen at least ten times. The chain employs TRBV27 and TRBJ1-1; D is unresolved. The CDR3 covers 12 residues. The V gene's germline CDR1 is MNHEY and CDR2 SMNVEV (reference sequence). V was cut by 7 bases and J by 1 base, with 7 bases left in between. CDR3 DNA: TGTGCCAGCAATTCGGCGAACACTGAAGCTTTCTTT. It yields the protein CASNSANTEAFF.

This chain joins TRBV6-1 and TRBJ1-2; D call uncertain. The V end lost 7 bases, the J end lost 0 bases, and 9 bases lay between the germline ends. CDR3 length: 13 amino acids. Germline CDR1 and CDR2: MNHNS and SASEGT. The CDR3, as DNA: TGTGCCAGCAATCCTCCAGCTAACTATGGCTACACCTTC. It encodes CASNPPANYGYTF.

The table lists this clonotype with many counts. This rearrangement joins TRBV27 to TRBJ2-3, with 7 nucleotides matching TRBD2. Germline-derived CDR1 and CDR2 are MNHEY and SMNVEV (reference sequence). Trimming removed 6 bases from V and 5 bases from J; junction bases left unmatched: 11. The CDR3 is 15 residues long. CDR3: CASRQLAAIVDTQYF. Here the CDR3 DNA reads TGTGCCAGCAGGCAGCTAGCGGCCATAGTAGATACGCAGTATTTT.

The chain carries TRBV12-3 or TRBV12-4 and TRBJ2-2; tentatively, D is TRBD2 (6 bases). V dropped 1 base and J dropped 6 bases, with 18 bases sitting between them. This CDR3 is built from 17 residues. Here the CDR3 reads CASSLVPTQWGAGELFF. The CDR3 region has the DNA TGTGCCAGCAGTTTAGTTCCAACCCAGTGGGGGGCCGGGGAGCTGTTTTTT.